The T cell receptor (beta chain) under discussion was sequenced for a study of cytomegalovirus exposure and HLA in healthy donors. At the level of the study: An early release of data contained 75 million to 90 million unique TCRs, which came from HLA-typed donors.

Study-wide findings and caveats: Later analysis identified a missense DCLRE1C variant that was linked to TCR beta V- and J-gene trimming.

About this clone: Its antigen remains unknown.

This PCR relied on a set of 60 Vbeta primers and 13 Jbeta primers. Clones were sequenced by immunoSEQ multiplex PCR, and TCRdb holds only the in-frame ones, with some missing. The data contain 100,000 to 150,000 clones, approximately 82% of them singletons. The germline V gene has CDR1 SNHLY and CDR2 FYNNEI. The V end was cut by 6 bases, the J end by 1 base, with 6 bases between. CDR3 size: 12 residues. The V and J genes are TRBV2 and TRBJ1-2; no clear D. The TCR originated in a man younger than 30 in good health and CMV-seropositive. Sequencing input: PBMCs. The CDR3 DNA reads TGTGCCAGCAGCTCAGATAACTATGGCTACACCTTC. The encoded protein is CASSSDNYGYTF.